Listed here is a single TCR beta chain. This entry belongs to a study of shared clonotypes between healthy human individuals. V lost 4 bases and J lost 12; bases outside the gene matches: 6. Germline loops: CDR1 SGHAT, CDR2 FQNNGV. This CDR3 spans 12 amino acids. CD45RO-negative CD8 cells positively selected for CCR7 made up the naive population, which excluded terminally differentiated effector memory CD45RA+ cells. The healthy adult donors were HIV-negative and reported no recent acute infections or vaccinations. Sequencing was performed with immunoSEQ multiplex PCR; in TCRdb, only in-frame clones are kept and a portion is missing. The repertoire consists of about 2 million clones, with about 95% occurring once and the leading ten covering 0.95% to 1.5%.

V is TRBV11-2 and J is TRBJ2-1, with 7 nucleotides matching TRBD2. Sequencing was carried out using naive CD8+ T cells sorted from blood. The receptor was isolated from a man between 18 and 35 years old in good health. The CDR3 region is CASSSDWEGQFF. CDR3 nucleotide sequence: TGTGCCAGCAGCTCAGACTGGGAGGGGCAGTTCTTC.